This T cell receptor (beta chain) was identified in a study of cytomegalovirus exposure and HLA in healthy donors. Overall study context: The 90 to 150 validation repertoires matched the 666 first-cohort repertoires in platform, a later analysis reported.

The CDR3 consists of 20 residues. Per the germline V gene, CDR1 is LNHDA and CDR2 is SQIVND (reference sequence). V dropped 1 base and J dropped 0 bases, with 19 bases sitting between them. Study conclusions and caveats: The classifier reportedly diagnosed cytomegalovirus status with high specificity and sensitivity. Under in vitro conditions, three CMV-associated chains were confirmed as specific for CMV antigens.

Points on this clone: Its antigen is as yet unknown.

Sequenced by immunoSEQ multiplex PCR; TCRdb stores in-frame clones only, minus some. The data show over 110,000 clones, more than 85% seen once. The validation cohort, a group of 120 subjects, included the donors and was separate from the roughly 620-subject first cohort. The rearrangement joins TRBV19 to TRBJ2-6; weak D call: TRBD1 (5 bases). This TCR was recovered from a man between 18 and 35 years old in good health and CMV-seropositive. Sequenced sample: PBMCs. The CDR3 DNA is TGTGCCAGTAGTATAGGGTATGGACACCCCTCGAACTCTGGGGCCAACGTCCTGACTTTC. Translated: CASSIGYGHPSNSGANVLTF.